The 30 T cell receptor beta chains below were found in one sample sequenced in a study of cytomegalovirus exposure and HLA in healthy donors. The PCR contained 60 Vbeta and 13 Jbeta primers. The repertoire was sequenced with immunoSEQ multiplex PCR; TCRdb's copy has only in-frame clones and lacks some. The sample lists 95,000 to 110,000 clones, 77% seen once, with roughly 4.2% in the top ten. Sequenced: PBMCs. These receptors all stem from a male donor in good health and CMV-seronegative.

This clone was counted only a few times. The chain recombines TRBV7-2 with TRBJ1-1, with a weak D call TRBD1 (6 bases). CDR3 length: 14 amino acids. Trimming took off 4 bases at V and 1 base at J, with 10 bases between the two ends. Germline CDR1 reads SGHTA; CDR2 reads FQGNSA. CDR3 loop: CASSWTESNTEAFF. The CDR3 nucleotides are TGTGCCAGCAGCTGGACAGAGTCGAACACTGAAGCTTTCTTT.

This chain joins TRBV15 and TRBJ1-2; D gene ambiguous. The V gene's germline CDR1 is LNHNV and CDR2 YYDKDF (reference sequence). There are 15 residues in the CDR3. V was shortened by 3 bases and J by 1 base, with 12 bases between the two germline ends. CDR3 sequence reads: CATSSISGFNYGYTF. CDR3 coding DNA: TGTGCCACCAGCAGCATATCGGGGTTTAACTATGGCTACACCTTC. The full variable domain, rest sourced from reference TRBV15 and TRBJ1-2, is DAMVIQNPRYQVTQFGKPVTLSCSQTLNHNVMYWYQQKSSQAPKLLFHYYDKDFNNEADTPDNFQSRRPNTSFCFLDIRSPGLGDTAMYLCATSSISGFNYGYTFGSGTRLTVV.

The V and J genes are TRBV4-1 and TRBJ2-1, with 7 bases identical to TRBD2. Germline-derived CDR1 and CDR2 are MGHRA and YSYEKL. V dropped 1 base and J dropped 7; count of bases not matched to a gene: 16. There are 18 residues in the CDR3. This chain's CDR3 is CASSQARNLAGWGNEQFF. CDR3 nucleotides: TGCGCCAGCAGCCAAGCGCGGAACTTAGCGGGTTGGGGGAATGAGCAGTTCTTC.

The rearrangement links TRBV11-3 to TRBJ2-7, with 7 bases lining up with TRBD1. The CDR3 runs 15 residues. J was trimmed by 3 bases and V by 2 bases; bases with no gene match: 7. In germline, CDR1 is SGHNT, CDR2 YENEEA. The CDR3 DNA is TGTGCCAGCAGCTTAAAAGGGGGCGAAGGCTACGAGCAGTACTTC. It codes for CASSLKGGEGYEQYF.

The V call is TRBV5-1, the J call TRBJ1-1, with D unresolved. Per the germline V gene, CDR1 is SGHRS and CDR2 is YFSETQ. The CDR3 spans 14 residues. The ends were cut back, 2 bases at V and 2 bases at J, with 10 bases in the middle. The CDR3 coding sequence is TGCGCCAGCAGCTTAACTCTAATTAACACTGAAGCTTTCTTT. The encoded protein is CASSLTLINTEAFF.

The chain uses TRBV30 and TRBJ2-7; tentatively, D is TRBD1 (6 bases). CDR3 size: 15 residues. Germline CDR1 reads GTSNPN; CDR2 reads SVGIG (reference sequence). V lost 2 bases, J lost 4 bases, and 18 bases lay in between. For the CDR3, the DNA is TGTGCCTGGAGTACGAACAGGGTAAGAAAATACGAGCAGTACTTC. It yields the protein CAWSTNRVRKYEQYF. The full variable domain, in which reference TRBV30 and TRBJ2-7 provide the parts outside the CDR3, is SQTIHQWPATLVQPVGSPLSLECTVEGTSNPNLYWYRQAAGRGLQLLFYSVGIGQISSEVPQNLSASRPQDRQFILSSKKLLLSDSGFYLCAWSTNRVRKYEQYFGPGTRLTVT.

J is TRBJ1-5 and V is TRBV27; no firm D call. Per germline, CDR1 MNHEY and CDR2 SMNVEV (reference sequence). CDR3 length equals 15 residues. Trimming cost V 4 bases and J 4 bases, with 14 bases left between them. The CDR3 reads CASSSAGSPNQPQHF. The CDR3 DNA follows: TGTGCCAGCAGTTCCGCCGGGTCCCCTAATCAGCCCCAGCATTTT.

CDR3 nucleotides: TGTGCCAGCAGCGGGCAGGGTAGCACAGATACGCAGTATTTT. Translation gives CASSGQGSTDTQYF. The gene calls are TRBV9 and TRBJ2-3, with a possible D match to TRBD1 (5 bases). CDR1 SGDLS and CDR2 YYNGEE come from the germline V gene. With 3 bases removed from V and 0 bases from J, the gap between germline ends came to 8 bases. The CDR3 loop spans 14 amino acids.

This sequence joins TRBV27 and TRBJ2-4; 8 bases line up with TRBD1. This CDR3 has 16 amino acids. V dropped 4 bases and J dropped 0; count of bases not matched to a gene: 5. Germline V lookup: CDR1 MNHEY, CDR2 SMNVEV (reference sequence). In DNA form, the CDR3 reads TGTGCCAGCAGTTCTCGTGGACAGGGAGCCAAAAACATTCAGTACTTC. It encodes CASSSRGQGAKNIQYF.

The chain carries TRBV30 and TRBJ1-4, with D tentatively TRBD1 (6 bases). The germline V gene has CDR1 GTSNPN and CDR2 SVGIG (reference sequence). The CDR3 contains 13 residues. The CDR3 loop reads CALSRTVNEKLFF. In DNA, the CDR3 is TGTGCTCTCTCCCGGACAGTTAATGAAAAACTGTTTTTT.

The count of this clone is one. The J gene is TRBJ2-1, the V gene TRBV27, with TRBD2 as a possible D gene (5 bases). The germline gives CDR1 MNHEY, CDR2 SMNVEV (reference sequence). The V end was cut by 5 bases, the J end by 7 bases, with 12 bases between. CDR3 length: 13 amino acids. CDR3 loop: CASSLYGGNEQFF. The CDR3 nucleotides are TGTGCCAGCAGTCTTTACGGCGGGAATGAGCAGTTCTTC.

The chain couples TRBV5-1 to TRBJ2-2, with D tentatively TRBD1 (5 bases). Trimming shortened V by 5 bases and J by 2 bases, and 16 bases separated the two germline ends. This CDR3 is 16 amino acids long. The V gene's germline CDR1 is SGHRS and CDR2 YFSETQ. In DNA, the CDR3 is TGCGCCAGCAGTTCAGTTGTACAGGCCAACACCGGGGAGCTGTTTTTT. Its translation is CASSSVVQANTGELFF.

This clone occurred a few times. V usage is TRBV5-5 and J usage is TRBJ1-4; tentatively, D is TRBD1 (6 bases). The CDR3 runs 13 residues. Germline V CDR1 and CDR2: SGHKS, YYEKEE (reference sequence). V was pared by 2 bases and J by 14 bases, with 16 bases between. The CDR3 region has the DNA TGTGCCAGCAGCTTCCAAGGACAGCCTGGTCTGTTTTTT. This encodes CASSFQGQPGLFF.

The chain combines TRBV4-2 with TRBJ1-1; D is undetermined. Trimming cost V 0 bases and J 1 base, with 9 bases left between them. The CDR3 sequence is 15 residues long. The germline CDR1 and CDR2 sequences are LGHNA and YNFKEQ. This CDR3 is CASSQDNGKNTEAFF. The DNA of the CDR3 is TGTGCCAGCAGCCAAGATAACGGTAAGAACACTGAAGCTTTCTTT.

DNA for the CDR3: TGCGCCAGCAGCCAAGGGACTAGCGGGAGCTCCTACAATGAGCAGTTCTTC. It is translated as CASSQGTSGSSYNEQFF. V is TRBV4-1 and J is TRBJ2-1; the match to TRBD2 covers 13 bases. The germline V gene has CDR1 MGHRA and CDR2 YSYEKL. The CDR3 loop spans 17 amino acids. Trimming cost V 1 base and J 0 bases; bases outside gene matches: 0.

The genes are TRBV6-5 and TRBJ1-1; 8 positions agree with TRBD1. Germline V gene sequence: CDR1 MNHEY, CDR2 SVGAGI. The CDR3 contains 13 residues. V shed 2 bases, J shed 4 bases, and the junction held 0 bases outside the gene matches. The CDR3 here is CASSYTGGTEAFF. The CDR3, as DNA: TGTGCCAGCAGTTACACAGGGGGCACTGAAGCTTTCTTT.

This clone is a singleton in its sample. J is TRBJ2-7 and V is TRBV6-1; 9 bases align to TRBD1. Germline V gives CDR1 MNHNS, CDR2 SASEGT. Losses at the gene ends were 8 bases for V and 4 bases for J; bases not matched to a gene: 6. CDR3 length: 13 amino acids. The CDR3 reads CASGGQGTYEQYF. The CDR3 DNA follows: TGTGCCAGCGGGGGACAGGGAACATACGAGCAGTACTTC.

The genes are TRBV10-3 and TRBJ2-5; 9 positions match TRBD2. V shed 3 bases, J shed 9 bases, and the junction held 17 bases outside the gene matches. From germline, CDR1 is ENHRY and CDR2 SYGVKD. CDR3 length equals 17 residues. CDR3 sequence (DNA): TGTGCCATCAGTGACAAAGCTGATAGCGGGGGTTATTTGTCCCAGTACTTC. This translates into CAISDKADSGGYLSQYF.

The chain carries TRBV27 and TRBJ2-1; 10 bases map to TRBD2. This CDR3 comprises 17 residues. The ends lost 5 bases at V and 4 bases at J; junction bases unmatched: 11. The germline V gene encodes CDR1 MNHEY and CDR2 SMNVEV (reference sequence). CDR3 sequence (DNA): TGTGCCAGCAGTAAAAGGCTAGCGGGAGCCCCTTACAATGAGCAGTTCTTC. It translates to CASSKRLAGAPYNEQFF.

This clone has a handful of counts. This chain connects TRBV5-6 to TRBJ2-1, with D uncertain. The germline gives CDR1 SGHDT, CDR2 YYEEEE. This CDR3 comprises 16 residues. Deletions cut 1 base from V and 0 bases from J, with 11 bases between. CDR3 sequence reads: CASSLLADLSYNEQFF. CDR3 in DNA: TGTGCCAGCAGCTTGCTGGCAGATCTCTCCTACAATGAGCAGTTCTTC.

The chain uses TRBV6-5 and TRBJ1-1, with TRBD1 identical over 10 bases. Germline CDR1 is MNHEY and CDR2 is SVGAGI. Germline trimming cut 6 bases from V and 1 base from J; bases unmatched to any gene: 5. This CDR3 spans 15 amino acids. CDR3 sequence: CASRKGQGWNTEAFF. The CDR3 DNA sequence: TGTGCCAGCAGGAAGGGACAGGGGTGGAACACTGAAGCTTTCTTT.

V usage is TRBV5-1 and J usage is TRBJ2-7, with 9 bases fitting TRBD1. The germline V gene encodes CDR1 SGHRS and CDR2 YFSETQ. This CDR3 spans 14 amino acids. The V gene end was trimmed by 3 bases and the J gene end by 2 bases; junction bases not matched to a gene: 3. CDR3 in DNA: TGCGCCAGCAGCTGGGGACAGGGTACCTACGAGCAGTACTTC. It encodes CASSWGQGTYEQYF.

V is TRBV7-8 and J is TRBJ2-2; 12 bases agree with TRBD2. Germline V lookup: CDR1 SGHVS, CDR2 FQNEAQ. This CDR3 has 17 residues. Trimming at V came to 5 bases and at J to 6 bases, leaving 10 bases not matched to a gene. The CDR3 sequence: CASSPWTSGIGAGELFF. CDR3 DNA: TGTGCCAGCAGCCCCTGGACTAGCGGGATCGGCGCCGGGGAGCTGTTTTTT.

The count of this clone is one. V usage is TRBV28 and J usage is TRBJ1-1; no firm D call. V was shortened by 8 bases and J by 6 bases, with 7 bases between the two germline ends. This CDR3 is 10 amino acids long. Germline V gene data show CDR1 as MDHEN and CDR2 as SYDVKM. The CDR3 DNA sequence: TGTGCCAGCCAGGATTCTGAAGCTTTCTTT. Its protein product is CASQDSEAFF.

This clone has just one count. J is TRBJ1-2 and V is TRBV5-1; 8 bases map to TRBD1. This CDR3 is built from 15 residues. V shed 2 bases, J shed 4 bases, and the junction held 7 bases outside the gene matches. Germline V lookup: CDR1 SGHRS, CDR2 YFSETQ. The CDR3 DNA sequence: TGCGCCAGCAGCTTAGGACAGGGCCAGATCTATGGCTACACCTTC. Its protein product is CASSLGQGQIYGYTF.

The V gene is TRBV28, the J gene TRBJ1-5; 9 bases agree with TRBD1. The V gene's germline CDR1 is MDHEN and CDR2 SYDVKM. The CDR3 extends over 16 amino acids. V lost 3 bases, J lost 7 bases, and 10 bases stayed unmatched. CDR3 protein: CASSLGPGTGNQPQHF. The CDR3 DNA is TGTGCCAGCAGTTTGGGACCCGGGACAGGGAACCAGCCCCAGCATTTT.

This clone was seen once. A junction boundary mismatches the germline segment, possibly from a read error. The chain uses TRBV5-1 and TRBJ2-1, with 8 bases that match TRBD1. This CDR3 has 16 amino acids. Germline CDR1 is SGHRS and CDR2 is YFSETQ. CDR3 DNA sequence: TGCGCCAGCGGCTTGGGGGATGGACAGGGCTACAATGAGCAGTTCTTC. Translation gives CASGLGDGQGYNEQFF.

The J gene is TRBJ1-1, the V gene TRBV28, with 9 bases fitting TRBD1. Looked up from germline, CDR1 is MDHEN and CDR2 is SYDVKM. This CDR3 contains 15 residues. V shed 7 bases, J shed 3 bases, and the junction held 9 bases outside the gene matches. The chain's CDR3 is CASNPRGQGDTEAFF. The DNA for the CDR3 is TGTGCCAGCAATCCGAGGGGACAGGGAGACACTGAAGCTTTCTTT.

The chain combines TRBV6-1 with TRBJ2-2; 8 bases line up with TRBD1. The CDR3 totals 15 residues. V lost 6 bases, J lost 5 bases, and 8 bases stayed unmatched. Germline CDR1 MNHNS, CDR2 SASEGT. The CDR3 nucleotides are TGTGCCAGCAGCACCCCTGGACAGGGAACCGGGGAGCTGTTTTTT. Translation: CASSTPGQGTGELFF.

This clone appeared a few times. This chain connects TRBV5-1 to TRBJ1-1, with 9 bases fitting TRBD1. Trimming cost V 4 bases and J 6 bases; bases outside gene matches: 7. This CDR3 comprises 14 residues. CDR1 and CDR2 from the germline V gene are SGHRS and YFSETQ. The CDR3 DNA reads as TGCGCCAGCAGCATCCCGGGACAGGGCCCTGAAGCTTTCTTT. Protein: CASSIPGQGPEAFF.